What follows are 25 T cell receptor beta chains derived from one specimen sequenced in a study of OX40 agonist ivuxolimab in advanced cancers. The protocol was immunoSEQ multiplex PCR, while the TCRdb copy is restricted to in-frame clones and leaves out a portion. The data hold around 100,000 clones, with around 89% observed a single time. This specimen was CD4+ or CD8+ T cells sorted from blood, taken in a trial of the OX40 agonist ivuxolimab. The receptor source for this set is an adult with an advanced solid tumor such as melanoma, head and neck, liver or kidney cancer.

The rearrangement links TRBV5-4 to TRBJ2-3; D remains ambiguous. The CDR3 runs to 12 residues. V was clipped by 4 bases and J by 9 bases, with 12 bases between them. The germline CDR1 and CDR2 sequences are SGHNT and YYREEE (reference sequence). The chain's CDR3 is CASSVSQLTQYF. The CDR3 coding sequence is TGTGCCAGCAGCGTAAGTCAACTAACGCAGTATTTT.

This clone was seen once. The genes are TRBV21-1 and TRBJ1-5; the D call TRBD1 from the table was never checked on the DNA. TRBV21-1 is assigned pseudogene status. The CDR3 totals 16 residues. The DNA for the CDR3 is TGTGCCAGCAGCAAAGCCGGGACACCTAGCAATCAGCCCCAGCATTTT. Translation: CASSKAGTPSNQPQHF.

The rearrangement uses TRBV5-1 and TRBJ2-7; D may match TRBD1 or TRBD2 (5 bases each). The CDR3 sequence is 13 residues long. From germline, CDR1 is SGHRS and CDR2 YFSETQ. V gave up 7 bases and J gave up 0 bases, with 11 bases separating them. CDR3 in amino acids: CASGEGSSYEQYF. In DNA, the CDR3 is TGCGCCAGCGGCGAGGGGAGCTCCTACGAGCAGTACTTC.

V and J are TRBV11-2 and TRBJ2-1; 11 nucleotides match TRBD2. This CDR3 region has 17 residues. J gave up 7 bases and V 5 bases, and 13 bases lay outside the gene matches. Germline CDR1 reads SGHAT; CDR2 reads FQNNGV. CDR3 DNA: TGTGCCAGCAGCCCCAGAGTACTAGCGGGAGTAGGTAATGAGCAGTTCTTC. Amino acids: CASSPRVLAGVGNEQFF.

This chain uses TRBV7-9 with TRBJ2-1; 8 nucleotides match TRBD2. The CDR3 sequence is 16 residues long. J lost 3 bases, V lost 6 bases, and 10 bases had no gene match. Germline assignment: CDR1 SEHNR and CDR2 FQNEAQ (reference sequence). The CDR3 nucleotides are TGTGCCAGCAGGCCGAATCTAGCGGGCCACTACAATGAGCAGTTCTTC. Protein: CASRPNLAGHYNEQFF.

This chain uses TRBV10-3 with TRBJ2-1; D unresolved. V lost 10 bases and J 0 bases, leaving 13 bases between the germline ends. Germline-derived CDR1 and CDR2 are ENHRY and SYGVKD. The CDR3 runs to 14 residues. The CDR3 protein is CATITPSSYNEQFF. The DNA of the CDR3 is TGTGCCACCATCACCCCTAGCTCCTACAATGAGCAGTTCTTC.

The chain has TRBV15 and TRBJ2-1, with 9 bases identical to TRBD2. The CDR3 is made up of 14 amino acids. CDR1 and CDR2 from the germline V gene are LNHNV and YYDKDF (reference sequence). J lost 4 bases, V lost 8 bases, and 6 bases had no gene match. The CDR3 loop is CATRTSDRYNEQFF. The CDR3 DNA is TGTGCCACCCGGACTAGCGATCGATACAATGAGCAGTTCTTC.

The chain recombines TRBV7-3 with TRBJ2-1; D perhaps matches TRBD2 (5 bases). Germline V gives CDR1 SGHTA, CDR2 FQGTGA. Trimming removed 0 bases from V and 0 bases from J, with 15 bases in between. The CDR3 totals 18 residues. CDR3 nucleotides: TGTGCCAGCAGCTTAACGTCTCGGCGGGCCAGCTCCTACAATGAGCAGTTCTTC. It translates to CASSLTSRRASSYNEQFF.

V and J are TRBV7-9 and TRBJ2-3; possibly TRBD1 for D (5 bases). Germline V lookup: CDR1 SEHNR, CDR2 FQNEAQ (reference sequence). The CDR3 contains 14 residues. Trimming cost V 2 bases and J 7 bases, with 13 bases left between them. Here the CDR3 DNA reads TGTGCCAGCAGCTTAAATATAGGGGCCCATACGCAGTATTTT. Protein product: CASSLNIGAHTQYF.

The J gene is TRBJ1-4, the V gene TRBV7-9; tentative D call: TRBD1 (6 bases). The CDR3 extends over 15 amino acids. Germline assignment: CDR1 SEHNR and CDR2 FQNEAQ (reference sequence). V was cut by 4 bases and J by 6 bases, with 15 bases left in between. The CDR3 here is CASSSRAGAHEKLFF. The DNA for the CDR3 is TGTGCCAGCAGCTCCCGAGCGGGGGCCCATGAAAAACTGTTTTTT.

The chain uses TRBV27 and TRBJ1-2; D perhaps matches TRBD1 (6 bases). The length of the CDR3 is 13 residues. V gave up 5 bases and J gave up 7 bases, with 14 bases separating them. Germline V CDR1 and CDR2: MNHEY, SMNVEV (reference sequence). The CDR3 DNA sequence: TGTGCCAGCAGTAGCACTCGAGGGGGTGGCTACACCTTC. It yields the protein CASSSTRGGGYTF.

The V call is TRBV10-3, the J call TRBJ2-7; 7 bases align to TRBD2. Germline assignment: CDR1 ENHRY and CDR2 SYGVKD. The CDR3 has 14 amino acids. V shed 4 bases and J 1 base; nucleotides not matched to a gene: 4. This CDR3 is CAISASGRSYEQYF. The CDR3 DNA reads as TGTGCCATCAGTGCTAGCGGAAGATCCTACGAGCAGTACTTC.

This sequence joins TRBV5-4 and TRBJ1-1; D is uncertain. Trimming took 4 bases from V and 6 from J, leaving 19 bases between them. This CDR3 region has 15 residues. CDR1 is SGHNT and CDR2 is YYREEE in the germline V gene (reference sequence). In DNA form, the CDR3 reads TGTGCCAGCAGCCCCCCTTTGGGCAGTCAGGCTGAAGCTTTCTTT. Encoded protein: CASSPPLGSQAEAFF.

This chain connects TRBV2 to TRBJ2-3; tentative D call: TRBD2 (7 bases). CDR1 and CDR2 (germline): SNHLY, FYNNEI. V was clipped by 6 bases and J by 4 bases, with 14 bases between them. CDR3 size: 14 residues. The CDR3 DNA follows: TGTGCCAGCAGGCGGGGGCTGGGGGCAGATACGCAGTATTTT. Residues: CASRRGLGADTQYF.

The V and J genes are TRBV5-1 and TRBJ1-1, with D unclear. The CDR3 contains 14 residues. The germline gives CDR1 SGHRS, CDR2 YFSETQ. The V gene lost 0 bases and the J gene lost 7 bases, with 13 bases spanning the gap. CDR3 in DNA: TGCGCCAGCAGCTTGGCGGGGTCCTCCAGTGAAGCTTTCTTT. Amino acids: CASSLAGSSSEAFF.

The J gene is TRBJ2-7, the V gene TRBV6-1; unclear D gene. Trimming stripped 6 bases from V and 3 bases from J, with 18 bases between. The CDR3 spans 15 residues. The germline V gene encodes CDR1 MNHNS and CDR2 SASEGT. CDR3 in DNA: TGTGCCAGCAGCCCGATGTTAGGTAGATACTACGAGCAGTACTTC. This gives the protein CASSPMLGRYYEQYF.

The rearrangement links TRBV5-1 to TRBJ2-2, with 8 bases that match TRBD1. Germline V gene sequence: CDR1 SGHRS, CDR2 YFSETQ. This CDR3 has 17 residues. V shed 1 base and J 0 bases; nucleotides not matched to a gene: 5. CDR3 protein: CASSLPGDRTNTGELFF. The DNA of the CDR3 is TGCGCCAGCAGCTTGCCCGGGGACAGGACGAACACCGGGGAGCTGTTTTTT.

The V and J genes are TRBV6-1 and TRBJ2-5; the D gene is possibly TRBD2 (6 bases). Trimming shortened V by 5 bases and J by 4 bases, and 17 bases separated the two germline ends. The CDR3 contains 15 residues. CDR1 and CDR2 (germline): MNHNS, SASEGT. The CDR3: CASSKRWRGSETQYF. DNA for the CDR3: TGTGCCAGCAGTAAACGTTGGCGGGGCTCAGAGACCCAGTACTTC.

This clone was counted only a few times. V is TRBV5-1 and J is TRBJ1-2; weak D call: TRBD1 (6 bases). In germline, CDR1 is SGHRS, CDR2 YFSETQ. The CDR3 runs 14 residues. The germline V and J ends were trimmed by 3 bases and 4 bases, with 13 bases remaining between them. CDR3 loop: CASSSDGQTYGYTF. CDR3 DNA sequence: TGCGCCAGCAGCTCGGACGGACAGACCTATGGCTACACCTTC.

J is TRBJ2-2 and V is TRBV14; TRBD1 matches at 8 bases. The ends lost 0 bases at V and 2 bases at J; junction bases unmatched: 5. The CDR3 is 17 residues long. Germline-derived CDR1 and CDR2 are SGHDN and FVKESK. This chain's CDR3 is CASSQDVTGGNTGELFF. The CDR3 DNA is TGTGCCAGCAGCCAAGATGTCACAGGGGGAAACACCGGGGAGCTGTTTTTT.

V is TRBV5-6 and J is TRBJ1-3; no clear D. Germline-derived CDR1 and CDR2 are SGHDT and YYEEEE. V was shortened by 4 bases and J by 1 base, with 12 bases between the two germline ends. The CDR3 has 15 residues. CDR3 in amino acids: CASSRSRGSGNTIYF. The CDR3 region has the DNA TGTGCCAGCAGCAGGTCCAGAGGGTCTGGAAACACCATATATTTT.

This chain joins TRBV27 and TRBJ1-5, with D maybe TRBD1 (5 bases). The CDR3 covers 15 residues. The V gene's germline CDR1 is MNHEY and CDR2 SMNVEV (reference sequence). The germline V and J ends were trimmed by 5 bases and 2 bases, with 13 bases remaining between them. DNA for the CDR3: TGTGCCAGCAGTCTTCAGGGTTTGGGCAATCAGCCCCAGCATTTT. Its translation is CASSLQGLGNQPQHF.

The chain recombines TRBV18 with TRBJ1-1; a weak D match, TRBD1 (5 bases). The V end was cut by 5 bases, the J end by 1 base, with 14 bases between. Germline-derived CDR1 and CDR2 are KGHSH and LQKENI. This CDR3 has 15 residues. CDR3 amino acids: CASSRTPGANTEAFF. The CDR3 region has the DNA TGTGCCAGCTCAAGGACCCCTGGGGCGAACACTGAAGCTTTCTTT.

The CDR3 spells CASSYEGSGSETQYF. As DNA, the CDR3 is TGTGCCAGCAGTTACGAAGGTAGCGGGAGTGAGACCCAGTACTTC. The V gene is TRBV6-5, the J gene TRBJ2-5; 9 bases align to TRBD2. Germline V gene data show CDR1 as MNHEY and CDR2 as SVGAGI. Trimming at V came to 2 bases and at J to 5 bases, leaving 6 bases not matched to a gene. The CDR3 length is 15 residues.

This chain joins TRBV5-6 and TRBJ2-7; TRBD2 agrees at 8 bases. CDR3 length: 17 amino acids. The junction had 10 bases not matched to a gene; V was cut back by 2 bases and J by 0 bases. The germline V gene has CDR1 SGHDT and CDR2 YYEEEE. Here the CDR3 reads CASSFGFGGDPSYEQYF. The CDR3 DNA reads as TGTGCCAGCAGCTTCGGATTCGGGGGGGACCCCTCCTACGAGCAGTACTTC. Combining the CDR3 with reference TRBV5-6 and TRBJ2-7 gives the whole variable domain DAGVTQSPTHLIKTRGQQVTLRCSPKSGHDTVSWYQQALGQGPQFIFQYYEEEERQRGNFPDRFSGHQFPNYSSELNVNALLLGDSALYLCASSFGFGGDPSYEQYFGPGTRLTVT.